Listed below are T cell receptor beta chains from one sample, sequenced in a study of blood T cell repertoires in COVID-19. The method was immunoSEQ multiplex PCR; TCRdb's version includes in-frame clones alone and lacks a portion of them. The sample carries about 200,000 clones, approximately 90% recorded once. Sequenced: peripheral blood. The receptors derive from a woman in her forties or fifties with COVID-19, enrolled during active disease. The CDR3 runs from the conserved cysteine through the conserved F or W. Fields, in order: CDR3 DNA, CDR3 protein, D gene, clone size, J gene, CDR3 length, V gene. D genes are given only for firm matches. Clone size is stated in some rows and not others, as once, few, many or a class when expanded.

TGTGCCAGTAGCCCTCGGGGGGGGGCTAACTTTGCTGGGGCCAACGTCCTGACTTTC CASSPRGGANFAGANVLTF TRBD2 - TRBJ2-6 19 TRBV19
TGTGCCAGTACTCGCAGGGGGATTGTTGATGAAAAACTGTTTTTT CASTRRGIVDEKLFF TRBD1 - TRBJ1-4 15 TRBV19
TGTGCCAGCAGTGAACTAGCGATCTCCTACAATGAGCAGTTCTTC CASSELAISYNEQFF - few TRBJ2-1 15 TRBV2
TGTGCCAGCAGTCTCATACAGGGGGTGAACTATTCACCCCTCCACTTT CASSLIQGVNYSPLHF TRBD1 - TRBJ1-6 16 TRBV28
TGTGCCAGCAGCCCCGGGACAGGGGGTAACTATGGCTACACCTTC CASSPGTGGNYGYTF TRBD1 - TRBJ1-2 15 TRBV11-1
TGTGCCAGCAGCCCTAAGGGGCCAGGGCCCACAGATACGCAGTATTTT CASSPKGPGPTDTQYF - once TRBJ2-3 16 TRBV7-7
TGTGCCATCAGTGAGTTAGGACAGCGTTCTGGAAACACCATATATTTT CAISELGQRSGNTIYF - - TRBJ1-3 16 TRBV10-3
TGTGCCAGTAGTTATGGAGGGGCGGGCGACACTGAAGCTTTCTTT CASSYGGAGDTEAFF - - TRBJ1-1 15 TRBV19
TGTGCCAGCAGTTTACACAGGAACTATGAGCAGTTCTTC CASSLHRNYEQFF - - TRBJ2-1 13 TRBV27
TGTGCCAGCAGCCCGAGTATGTTGGATACGCAGTATTTT CASSPSMLDTQYF - - TRBJ2-3 13 TRBV7-8
TGTGCCAGCAGTTTAAGGGGGGGGACCGGGGAGCTGTTTTTT CASSLRGGTGELFF - - TRBJ2-2 14 TRBV27
TGTGCCACTTTGGACAGGAACACTGAAGCTTTCTTT CATLDRNTEAFF - - TRBJ1-1 12 TRBV10-3
TGTGCCAGCTCACCGGTCGGCACCGGGGAGCTGTTTTTT CASSPVGTGELFF - - TRBJ2-2 13 TRBV18
TGTGCCAGCAGCCCGGTGGGGGGTGAAGGTGGCTACACCTTC CASSPVGGEGGYTF - few TRBJ1-2 14 TRBV5-6
TGTGCCAGCACCCGGACTAGCGGGGGTCACTCCCTCCAAGAGACCCAGTACTTC CASTRTSGGHSLQETQYF TRBD2 - TRBJ2-5 18 TRBV6-4
TGTGCCAGCAGCCAACTGGGGCGCACTGAAGCTTTCTTT CASSQLGRTEAFF - - TRBJ1-1 13 TRBV3-1/TRBV3-2
TGTGCCGCTGACGGGGGGGCGCTAGGCAATGAGCAGTTCTTC CAADGGALGNEQFF TRBD2 - TRBJ2-1 14 TRBV6-6
TGTGCCAGTAGTATTGGTACAGGGGTCTCTGGAAACACCATATATTTT CASSIGTGVSGNTIYF TRBD1 - TRBJ1-3 16 TRBV19
TGTGCCACCAGCAGAGATCGCGCAGGGCCGTCACCCCTCCACTTT CATSRDRAGPSPLHF - - TRBJ1-6 15 TRBV15
TGTGCCAGCAGCCAGGACAGGGTTAATCAGCCCCAGCATTTT CASSQDRVNQPQHF TRBD1 - TRBJ1-5 14 TRBV7-2
TGTGCCAGTAGTATGTCGGGAGAAGGTAATCAGCCCCAGCATTTT CASSMSGEGNQPQHF - - TRBJ1-5 15 TRBV19
TGTGCCAGTAGTATACCTCATAAAGGAGGGAAAGAGACCCAGTACTTC CASSIPHKGGKETQYF - few TRBJ2-5 16 TRBV19